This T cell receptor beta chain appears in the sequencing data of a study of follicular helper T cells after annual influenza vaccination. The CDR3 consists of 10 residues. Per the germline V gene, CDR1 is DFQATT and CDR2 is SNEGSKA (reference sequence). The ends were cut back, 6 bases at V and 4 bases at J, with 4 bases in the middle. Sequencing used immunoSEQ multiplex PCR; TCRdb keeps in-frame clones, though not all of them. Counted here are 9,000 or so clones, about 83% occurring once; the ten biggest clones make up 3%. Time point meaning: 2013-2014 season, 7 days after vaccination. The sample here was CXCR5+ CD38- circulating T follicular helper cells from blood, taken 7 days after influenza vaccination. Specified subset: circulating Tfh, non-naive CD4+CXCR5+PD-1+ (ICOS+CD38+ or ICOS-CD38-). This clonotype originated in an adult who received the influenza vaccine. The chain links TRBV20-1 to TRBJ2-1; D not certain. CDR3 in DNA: TGCAGTGCCTGGTACAATGAGCAGTTCTTC. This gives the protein CSAWYNEQFF.